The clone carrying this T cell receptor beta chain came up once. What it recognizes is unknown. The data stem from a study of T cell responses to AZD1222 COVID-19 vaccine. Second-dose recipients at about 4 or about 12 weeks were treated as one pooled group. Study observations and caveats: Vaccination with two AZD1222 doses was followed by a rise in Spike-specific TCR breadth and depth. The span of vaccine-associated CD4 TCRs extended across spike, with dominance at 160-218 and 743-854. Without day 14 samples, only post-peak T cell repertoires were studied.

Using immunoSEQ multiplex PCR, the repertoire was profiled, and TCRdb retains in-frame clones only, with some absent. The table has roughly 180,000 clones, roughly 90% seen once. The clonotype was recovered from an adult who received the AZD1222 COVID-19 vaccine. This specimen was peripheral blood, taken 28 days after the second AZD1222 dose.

The CDR3 spells CAWTSDVPGELFF. CDR3 in DNA: TGTGCCTGGACTAGCGACGTCCCCGGGGAGCTGTTTTTT. The chain has TRBV30 and TRBJ2-2, with TRBD2 as a possible D gene (6 bases). CDR1 GTSNPN and CDR2 SVGIG come from the germline V gene (reference sequence). The CDR3 contains 13 residues. V lost 4 bases and J 6 bases, leaving 12 bases between the germline ends.